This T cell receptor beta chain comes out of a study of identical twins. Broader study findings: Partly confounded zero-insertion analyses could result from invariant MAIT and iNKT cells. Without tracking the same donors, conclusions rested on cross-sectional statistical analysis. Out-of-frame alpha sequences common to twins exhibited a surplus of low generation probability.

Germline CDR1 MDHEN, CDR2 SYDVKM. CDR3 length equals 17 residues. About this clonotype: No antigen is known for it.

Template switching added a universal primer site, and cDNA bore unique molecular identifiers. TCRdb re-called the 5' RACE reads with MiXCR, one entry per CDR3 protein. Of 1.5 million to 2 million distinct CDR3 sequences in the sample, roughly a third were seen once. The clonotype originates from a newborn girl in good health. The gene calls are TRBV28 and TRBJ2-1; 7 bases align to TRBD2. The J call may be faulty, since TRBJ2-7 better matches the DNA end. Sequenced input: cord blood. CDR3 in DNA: TGTGCCAGCAGTTTTTTTCCTCGGGAGGTATTCTACAATGAGCAGTACTTC. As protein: CASSFFPREVFYNEQYF.